The rows below give T cell receptor beta chains drawn from one sample of a study of blood T cell repertoires in COVID-19. Here immunoSEQ multiplex PCR was the method, and the copy in TCRdb shows in-frame clones only, minus some. The top ten hold 5.5% to 7% of the sample, which has about 150,000 clones, around 83% seen once. Sequencing was done on a sample of peripheral blood. These receptors all stem from a man aged 50-59 years with active or convalescent COVID-19. CDR3s include the opening cysteine and the closing phenylalanine or tryptophan. The D gene is left open where the match is weak. Clone size appears in some rows only: once, few, many, or a class for an expanded clone.

DNA,CDR3,D,J,size,V
TGTGCCAGCAGTGCTATCGGGGGGGATGGCTACACCTTC,CASSAIGGDGYTF,-,TRBJ1-2,-,TRBV12-3/TRBV12-4
TGTGCCAGCAGTGAAGACCAGCGGGAAAACAATGAGCAGTTCTTC,CASSEDQRENNEQFF,TRBD2,TRBJ2-1,-,TRBV2
TGTGCCAGCAGCCAAGAATACCCGGGACAGTATAATTCACCCCTCCACTTT,CASSQEYPGQYNSPLHF,TRBD1,TRBJ1-6,-,TRBV14
TGTGCCATCAGTCTACAGGGGGATCCTGAAGCTTTCTTT,CAISLQGDPEAFF,TRBD1,TRBJ1-1,few,TRBV10-3
TGTGCCAGCAGCAAAGACGGGGGACAGGGTAAGACAGATACGCAGTATTTT,CASSKDGGQGKTDTQYF,-,TRBJ2-3,once,TRBV21-1
TGTGCCATCAGTGAGTCTGGCGGGAGGGACAATGAGCAGTTCTTC,CAISESGGRDNEQFF,TRBD2,TRBJ2-1,-,TRBV10-3
TGTGCCAGCAGCGTGCAGCGGCGGGGCTACACCTTC,CASSVQRRGYTF,-,TRBJ1-2,-,TRBV5-8
TGTGCCACCAGTGACGGGGGTTACAATCAGCCCCAGCATTTT,CATSDGGYNQPQHF,-,TRBJ1-5,-,TRBV24-1
TGCGCCAGCAGCTTGGCTGGGACACCGAACACTGAAGCTTTCTTT,CASSLAGTPNTEAFF,-,TRBJ1-1,few,TRBV5-1
TGTGCCAGCAGCAACCGACAGGGTTACGAGCAGTACTTC,CASSNRQGYEQYF,TRBD1,TRBJ2-7,-,TRBV13
TGTGCCAGCAGCGTTGGACTAGCGGGAGGGCCGGGAGAGACCCAGTACTTC,CASSVGLAGGPGETQYF,TRBD2,TRBJ2-5,-,TRBV9
TGTGCCAGCAGTAAGACATGGACTACCACAGATACGCAGTATTTT,CASSKTWTTTDTQYF,-,TRBJ2-3,-,TRBV6-5
TGTGCCAGCACCCCCGGCCGGGGGGCGCCCACTGAAGCTTTCTTT,CASTPGRGAPTEAFF,-,TRBJ1-1,-,TRBV7-9
TGTGCCAGCATCCTAGCGGTTACAGATACGCAGTATTTT,CASILAVTDTQYF,TRBD2,TRBJ2-3,-,TRBV2
TGTGCCAGCAGAATGGAGGTGTTCACTGAAGCTTTCTTT,CASRMEVFTEAFF,-,TRBJ1-1,-,TRBV12-3/TRBV12-4
TGTGCCAGCAGCTTGGCCGTCGGACTAGGGGGGTACGAGCAGTACTTC,CASSLAVGLGGYEQYF,-,TRBJ2-7,-,TRBV5-6
TGTGCCAGCAGCTTCAGGCAGGGGGCCAACGAGCAGTACTTC,CASSFRQGANEQYF,TRBD1,TRBJ2-7,-,TRBV7-2
TGTGCCAGCAGCCTACGAGGACAGGGGAATCAGCCCCAGCATTTT,CASSLRGQGNQPQHF,TRBD1,TRBJ1-5,once,TRBV7-2
TGCGCCAGCAGCAACGGCAACAGGGGAGGTGCTGGAAACACCATATATTTT,CASSNGNRGGAGNTIYF,TRBD1,TRBJ1-3,-,TRBV5-1
TGTGCCAGCAGCTCACGGACAGGGCCGCCGGGGAATTCACCCCTCCACTTT,CASSSRTGPPGNSPLHF,TRBD1,TRBJ1-6,-,TRBV5-6
TGTGCCAGCAGTCCTCCTAGCGGGGGGGCCTACAATGAGCAGTTCTTC,CASSPPSGGAYNEQFF,TRBD2,TRBJ2-1,few,TRBV2
TGTGCCAGCAGCCAGCCCGGGACTAGCGGGATTACGCAGTATTTT,CASSQPGTSGITQYF,TRBD2,TRBJ2-3,-,TRBV4-2
TGTGCCAGCAGCCGCCGGGACAGTCAAGAGACCCAGTACTTC,CASSRRDSQETQYF,TRBD1,TRBJ2-5,-,TRBV5-8
TGTGCCAGCAGTGAAGCGAGGGGACAGGGAACTGAAGCTTTCTTT,CASSEARGQGTEAFF,TRBD1,TRBJ1-1,-,TRBV2
TGCAGCGTTGTGGTAGCGGGAGTGTACGAGCAGTACTTC,CSVVVAGVYEQYF,TRBD2,TRBJ2-7,-,TRBV29-1
TGTGCCAGCAGCTTAGCACGGGGTGAGCAGTACTTC,CASSLARGEQYF,-,TRBJ2-7,-,TRBV11-3
TGTGCCTCTCAAAGGTCGACTGGTTCGGCTTTCTTT,CASQRSTGSAFF,-,TRBJ1-1,-,TRBV30
TGTGCCACAGCCGGAGGGGAAAACTATGGCTACACCTTC,CATAGGENYGYTF,-,TRBJ1-2,-,TRBV6-5
TGTGCCAGCAGCTTATCCGGGGCGGGGAACCAAGAGACCCAGTACTTC,CASSLSGAGNQETQYF,-,TRBJ2-5,-,TRBV7-9
TGTGCCAGCAGCCCTCGACAGGGCTTGACGGAGCAGTACTTC,CASSPRQGLTEQYF,TRBD1,TRBJ2-7,-,TRBV7-9
TGCGCCAGCAGCCAAGAAAGAGGGGGAATGTACAATGAGCAGTTCTTC,CASSQERGGMYNEQFF,-,TRBJ2-1,-,TRBV4-3
TGTGCCAGCAGCCCTGGGAGTCGGAGCTATGGCTACACCTTC,CASSPGSRSYGYTF,-,TRBJ1-2,-,TRBV11-2
TGTGCCAGCAGCTACGGGACAGGACGCACAGATACGCAGTATTTT,CASSYGTGRTDTQYF,TRBD1,TRBJ2-3,-,TRBV5-6
TGTGCCAGCGGTCCTAGCGCCTACTCCTACAATGAGCAGTTCTTC,CASGPSAYSYNEQFF,-,TRBJ2-1,-,TRBV19
TGTGCCAGCAGCGGGCCTAGGGCGGGAGGGCCGGATACGCAGTATTTT,CASSGPRAGGPDTQYF,TRBD2,TRBJ2-3,-,TRBV9